The 30 T cell receptor beta chains given below trace back to one sample, sequenced in a study of T-cell reconstitution after alpha-beta-depleted transplantation in children. A library of TCRbeta sequences, prepared with unique molecular identifiers, was generated. Using its own MiXCR run on the PCR reads, TCRdb lists one record per CDR3 protein. The sample yields about 420,000 distinct CDR3 sequences, about 16% seen once. The sample was PBMCs, mostly from graft donor cells, taken 360 days after TCRalphabeta/CD19-depleted stem cell transplant. These receptor sequences come from a boy under two years old who had a stem cell transplant for Wiskott-Aldrich syndrome, so the T cells may come from the graft donor.

The table lists this clonotype with a few counts. This sequence joins TRBV29-1 and TRBJ1-1, with D tentatively TRBD1 (5 bases). CDR3 length equals 14 residues. CDR1 is SQVTM and CDR2 is ANQGSEA in the germline V gene. The ends were cut back, 0 bases at V and 5 bases at J, with 13 bases in the middle. CDR3 coding DNA: TGCAGCGTTGAAGAAGGTCTCTGGGGGACTGAAGCTTTCTTT. It specifies CSVEEGLWGTEAFF.

The chain couples TRBV5-1 to TRBJ2-1; 14 bases line up with TRBD2. Germline CDR1 and CDR2: SGHRS and YFSETQ. This CDR3 is 15 amino acids long. J gave up 5 bases and V 4 bases, and 2 bases lay outside the gene matches. This chain's CDR3 is CASSRLAGGNNEQFF. CDR3 in DNA: TGCGCCAGCAGCCGACTAGCGGGGGGGAACAATGAGCAGTTCTTC.

The chain is built from TRBV5-5 and TRBJ2-7, with D hard to call. Germline assignment: CDR1 SGHKS and CDR2 YYEKEE (reference sequence). The CDR3 runs to 12 residues. The germline V and J ends were trimmed by 6 bases and 3 bases, with 10 bases remaining between them. The CDR3 sequence: CASTPGNYEQYF. CDR3 nucleotide sequence: TGTGCCAGCACCCCTGGGAACTACGAGCAGTACTTC.

CDR3: CASSLSRTEQETQYF. In DNA form, the CDR3 reads TGCGCCAGCAGCTTGTCCCGGACAGAGCAAGAGACCCAGTACTTC. The chain uses TRBV5-1 and TRBJ2-5; weak D call: TRBD1 (6 bases). This CDR3 has 15 residues. V dropped 1 base and J dropped 2 bases, with 12 bases sitting between them. Germline CDR1 SGHRS, CDR2 YFSETQ.

J is TRBJ1-5 and V is TRBV10-3; 8 bases map to TRBD1. Germline-derived CDR1 and CDR2 are ENHRY and SYGVKD. Trimming removed 9 bases from V and 2 bases from J; junction bases left unmatched: 3. The CDR3 is 13 amino acids. CDR3 protein: CAIGTGGNQPQHF. The DNA of the CDR3 is TGTGCCATTGGGACAGGAGGCAATCAGCCCCAGCATTTT.

The chain joins TRBV20-1 to TRBJ2-4; 16 bases fit TRBD2. The CDR3 has 19 amino acids. V lost 1 base to trimming and J lost 7 bases; unmatched junction nucleotides: 13. The germline CDR1 and CDR2 sequences are DFQATT and SNEGSKA (reference sequence). The CDR3 DNA follows: TGCAGTGCTAGAGGGGGACTAGCGGGGGGGCAGTTTTTTAGGAACATTCAGTACTTC. Translating it yields CSARGGLAGGQFFRNIQYF.

The chain combines TRBV12-3 or TRBV12-4 with TRBJ2-1; maybe TRBD2 (6 bases). This CDR3 region has 16 residues. V lost 1 base and J lost 4, with 14 bases in between. The CDR3 DNA reads as TGTGCCAGCAGTTTAGGGAAAGGCGGGGTTTACAATGAGCAGTTCTTC. Translating gives CASSLGKGGVYNEQFF.

The J gene is TRBJ2-7, the V gene TRBV28; 14 bases match TRBD2. The V and J ends lost 7 bases and 6 bases, in that order; junction bases with no gene match: 8. Germline CDR1 reads MDHEN; CDR2 reads SYDVKM. The CDR3 runs to 15 residues. In nucleotides, the CDR3 is TGTGCCAGCACCGGACTAGCGGGGGGCAGAATCGAGCAGTACTTC. This codes for CASTGLAGGRIEQYF.

This clonotype was seen a handful of times. The chain is built from TRBV25-1 and TRBJ2-2; D might be TRBD1 (6 bases). The CDR3 totals 15 residues. The V end lost 3 bases, the J end lost 2 bases, and 10 bases lay between the germline ends. CDR1 is MGHDK and CDR2 is SYGVNS in the germline V gene. The DNA for the CDR3 is TGTGCCAGCAGTGACCTAGGGGGTAACACCGGGGAGCTGTTTTTT. It codes for CASSDLGGNTGELFF. The full variable domain, in which reference TRBV25-1 and TRBJ2-2 provide the parts outside the CDR3, is EADIYQTPRYLVIGTGKKITLECSQTMGHDKMYWYQQDPGMELHLIHYSYGVNSTEKGDLSSESTVSRIRTEHFPLTLESARPSHTSQYLCASSDLGGNTGELFFGEGSRLTVL.

The chain carries TRBV12-3 or TRBV12-4 and TRBJ1-5; tentatively, D is TRBD1 (5 bases). V lost 5 bases to trimming and J lost 2 bases, with 10 bases between them. The CDR3 extends over 14 amino acids. CDR3 nucleotide sequence: TGTGCCAGCAGTATGCAGGGTGGCAATCAGCCCCAGCATTTT. Its translation is CASSMQGGNQPQHF.

This clonotype was counted only a few times. The gene calls are TRBV19 and TRBJ1-5; possible D gene TRBD1, 5 bases. Trimming took off 6 bases at V and 1 base at J, with 10 bases between the two ends. Germline-derived CDR1 and CDR2 are LNHDA and SQIVND (reference sequence). The CDR3 has 14 amino acids. In DNA, the CDR3 is TGTGCCAGTAGCATCCGGGACAGCAATCAGCCCCAGCATTTT. Protein product: CASSIRDSNQPQHF.

This sequence joins TRBV7-9 and TRBJ2-5; perhaps TRBD2 as D (6 bases). CDR3 length: 14 amino acids. Trimming pared 6 bases from V and 0 bases from J, leaving 11 bases between. Germline lookup yields CDR1 SEHNR and CDR2 FQNEAQ (reference sequence). CDR3 residues: CASSPSVYQETQYF. CDR3 in DNA: TGTGCCAGCAGTCCTAGCGTGTACCAAGAGACCCAGTACTTC.

This chain joins TRBV10-3 and TRBJ1-2, with no clear D. The V gene's germline CDR1 is ENHRY and CDR2 SYGVKD. V gave up 5 bases and J gave up 8 bases, with 18 bases separating them. The CDR3 sequence is 14 residues long. The CDR3 DNA follows: TGTGCCATCAGTCCCCCTAGTGAAGGAAAAGGCTACACCTTC. It is translated as CAISPPSEGKGYTF.

In this sample, this clonotype turned up a few times. The rearrangement joins TRBV29-1 to TRBJ2-7; perhaps TRBD1 as D (6 bases). With 7 bases removed from V and 3 bases from J, the gap between germline ends came to 16 bases. Germline values: CDR1 SQVTM, CDR2 ANQGSEA. This CDR3 contains 13 residues. This CDR3 is CSAGRDTNYEQYF. CDR3 coding DNA: TGCAGCGCGGGACGGGACACCAACTACGAGCAGTACTTC.

This clonotype has more than one count but fewer than ten. The chain employs TRBV18 and TRBJ2-3; D tentatively reads TRBD1 or TRBD2 (5 bases each). Per germline, CDR1 KGHSH and CDR2 LQKENI. The CDR3 is 15 amino acids. Trimming left V 3 bases short and J 3 bases short, with 13 bases between. The CDR3 DNA follows: TGTGCCAGCTCACCTGGCCTGTGGGGGACAGATACGCAGTATTTT. Translated, it gives CASSPGLWGTDTQYF.

This chain connects TRBV12-3 or TRBV12-4 to TRBJ2-1; 9 bases fit TRBD2. V trimming: 6 bases; J trimming: 7 bases; junction bases outside the gene matches: 13. This CDR3 spans 16 amino acids. The CDR3 nucleotides read TGTGCCAGCAGCCCTTCGGGCGGGGGGGCTCTGAATGAGCAGTTCTTC. Its protein is CASSPSGGGALNEQFF.

In this sample, this clonotype turned up many times. CDR3 protein: CATSRDPGGPGNEQFF. CDR3 DNA: TGTGCCACCAGCAGAGATCCGGGAGGCCCTGGGAATGAGCAGTTCTTC. The V gene is TRBV15, the J gene TRBJ2-1; 7 bases match TRBD2. In germline, CDR1 is LNHNV, CDR2 YYDKDF (reference sequence). The CDR3 sequence is 16 residues long. V shed 0 bases and J 7 bases; nucleotides not matched to a gene: 9.

This chain uses TRBV5-6 with TRBJ2-1; maybe TRBD1 (5 bases). The V and J ends lost 8 bases and 2 bases respectively, with 14 bases between them. CDR1 is SGHDT, CDR2 YYEEEE, per germline. The CDR3 has 14 amino acids. The CDR3, as DNA: TGTGCCAGGGGCCCCGTGGGGCCCTACAATGAGCAGTTCTTC. Its translation: CARGPVGPYNEQFF.

This chain connects TRBV12-3 or TRBV12-4 to TRBJ2-5; 7 positions agree with TRBD1. J gave up 5 bases and V 7 bases, and 19 bases lay outside the gene matches. The CDR3 runs 17 residues. The CDR3 protein is CASKLTGWGRKDETQYF. As DNA, the CDR3 is TGTGCCAGCAAACTGACAGGGTGGGGCCGTAAAGACGAGACCCAGTACTTC.

This clonotype was counted between two and nine times. This chain uses TRBV5-1 with TRBJ2-3; 15 nucleotides agree with TRBD2. The CDR3 totals 19 residues. V was pared by 1 base and J by 0 bases, with 6 bases of the junction left unmatched. Per germline, CDR1 SGHRS and CDR2 YFSETQ. The CDR3 bases are TGCGCCAGCAGCTTGTTGGGACTAGCGGGGGGCCTTAGCACAGATACGCAGTATTTT. Its translation: CASSLLGLAGGLSTDTQYF.

The chain uses TRBV11-3 and TRBJ2-5; D may be TRBD1 (6 bases). Germline values: CDR1 SGHNT, CDR2 YENEEA. The CDR3 runs 14 residues. V lost 7 bases and J 5 bases, leaving 17 bases between the germline ends. The CDR3 nucleotides are TGTGCCAGCACTTTCCGGGACACCGCGGAGACCCAGTACTTC. It yields the protein CASTFRDTAETQYF.

This clonotype has more than one count but fewer than ten. The chain is built from TRBV20-1 and TRBJ2-1; TRBD2 matches 10 bases. In germline, CDR1 is DFQATT, CDR2 SNEGSKA (reference sequence). Losses at the gene ends were 4 bases for V and 2 bases for J; bases not matched to a gene: 8. The CDR3 is 16 residues long. CDR3 in amino acids: CSATRPAGGPYNEQFF. In DNA, the CDR3 is TGCAGTGCTACGCGCCCAGCGGGGGGGCCCTACAATGAGCAGTTCTTC.

J is TRBJ2-3 and V is TRBV14; D is undetermined. The V end was cut by 0 bases, the J end by 4 bases, with 14 bases between. This CDR3 has 16 amino acids. From germline, CDR1 is SGHDN and CDR2 FVKESK. The CDR3 here is CASSQDPPLQSDTQYF. DNA for the CDR3: TGTGCCAGCAGCCAAGACCCCCCTCTTCAGTCAGATACGCAGTATTTT. Full variable domain (rest looked up from reference TRBV14 and TRBJ2-3): EAGVTQFPSHSVIEKGQTVTLRCDPISGHDNLYWYRRVMGKEIKFLLHFVKESKQDESGMPNNRFLAERTGGTYSTLKVQPAELEDSGVYFCASSQDPPLQSDTQYFGPGTRLTVL.

The CDR3 loop reads CASSVTGGAEKLFF. CDR3 DNA sequence: TGCGCCAGCAGCGTGACAGGGGGCGCGGAAAAACTGTTTTTT. The gene calls are TRBV5-1 and TRBJ1-4; 10 bases line up with TRBD1. With 4 bases clipped from V and 8 bases from J, the junction kept 5 bases outside the gene matches. The CDR3 is 14 residues long. The germline V gene encodes CDR1 SGHRS and CDR2 YFSETQ.

This clonotype was observed a few times. The V gene is TRBV20-1, the J gene TRBJ2-2, with unresolved D. CDR3 length: 15 amino acids. Germline lookup yields CDR1 DFQATT and CDR2 SNEGSKA (reference sequence). With 1 base removed from V and 0 bases from J, the gap between germline ends came to 9 bases. CDR3 region: CSARGSSPNTGELFF. As DNA, the CDR3 is TGCAGTGCTAGAGGGAGTAGCCCGAACACCGGGGAGCTGTTTTTT.

This clonotype was seen a handful of times. V is TRBV6-5 and J is TRBJ2-5; no reliable D call. CDR1 and CDR2 (germline): MNHEY, SVGAGI. The CDR3 loop spans 12 amino acids. V shed 6 bases and J shed 5 bases, with 10 bases lying between them. The CDR3: CASRAPSETQYF. The CDR3 region has the DNA TGTGCCAGCAGAGCACCGTCGGAGACCCAGTACTTC.

This clonotype was picked up many times. The V call is TRBV18, the J call TRBJ2-6; D remains ambiguous. The CDR3 loop spans 14 amino acids. Per germline, CDR1 KGHSH and CDR2 LQKENI. V was trimmed by 3 bases and J by 2 bases, leaving 5 bases between them. The CDR3: CASSPGAGANVLTF. CDR3 DNA sequence: TGTGCCAGCTCACCTGGCGCTGGGGCCAACGTCCTGACTTTC.

This clonotype appeared a few times. The V gene is TRBV5-1, the J gene TRBJ2-1; 11 bases fit TRBD1. The CDR3 covers 14 residues. Looked up from germline, CDR1 is SGHRS and CDR2 is YFSETQ. With V trimmed by 5 bases and J by 7 bases, 5 bases remained unmatched. CDR3 protein: CASSAGTGGNEQFF. CDR3 DNA sequence: TGCGCCAGCAGTGCCGGGACAGGGGGGAATGAGCAGTTCTTC.

This sequence joins TRBV7-9 and TRBJ1-2, with D unclear. V shed 1 base and J shed 9 bases, with 9 bases lying between them. The CDR3 is made up of 12 amino acids. Germline lookup yields CDR1 SEHNR and CDR2 FQNEAQ (reference sequence). The CDR3 DNA reads TGTGCCAGCAGCTTAGGCGACCTGAGCTACACCTTC. It yields the protein CASSLGDLSYTF. Together with reference TRBV7-9 and TRBJ1-2, the CDR3 gives the full variable domain: DTGVSQNPRHKITKRGQNVTFRCDPISEHNRLYWYRQTLGQGPEFLTYFQNEAQLEKSRLLSDRFSAERPKGSFSTLEIQRTEQGDSAMYLCASSLGDLSYTFGSGTRLTVV.

This clonotype showed up just a few times. CDR3 loop: CASSTPSRSYNSPLHF. CDR3 coding DNA: TGTGCCAGCAGCACCCCCAGTCGATCATATAATTCACCCCTCCACTTT. The chain carries TRBV28 and TRBJ1-6; D is unclear. Germline CDR1 and CDR2: MDHEN and SYDVKM. The CDR3 is 16 residues long. V was clipped by 6 bases and J by 4 bases, with 16 bases between them.